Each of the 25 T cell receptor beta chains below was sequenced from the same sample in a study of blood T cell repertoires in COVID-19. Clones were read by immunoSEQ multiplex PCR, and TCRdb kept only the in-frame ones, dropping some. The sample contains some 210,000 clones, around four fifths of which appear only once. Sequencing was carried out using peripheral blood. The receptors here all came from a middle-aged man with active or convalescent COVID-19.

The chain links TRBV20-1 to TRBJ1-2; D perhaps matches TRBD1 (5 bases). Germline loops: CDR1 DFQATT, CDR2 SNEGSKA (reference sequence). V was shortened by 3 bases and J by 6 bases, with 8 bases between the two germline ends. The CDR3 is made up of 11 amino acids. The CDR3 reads CSASEGHGYTF. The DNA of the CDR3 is TGCAGTGCTAGTGAGGGGCATGGCTACACCTTC.

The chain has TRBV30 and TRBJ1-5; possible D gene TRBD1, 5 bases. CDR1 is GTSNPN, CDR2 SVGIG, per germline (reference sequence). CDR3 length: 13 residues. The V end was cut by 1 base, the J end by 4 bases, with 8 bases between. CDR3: CAWSDGGNQPQHF. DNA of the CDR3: TGTGCCTGGAGTGACGGGGGTAATCAGCCCCAGCATTTT.

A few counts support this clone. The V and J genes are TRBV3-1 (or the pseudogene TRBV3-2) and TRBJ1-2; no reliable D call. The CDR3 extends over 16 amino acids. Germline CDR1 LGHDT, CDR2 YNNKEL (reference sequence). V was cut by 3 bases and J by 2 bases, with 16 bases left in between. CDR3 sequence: CASSQLYSLQNYGYTF. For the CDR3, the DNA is TGTGCCAGCAGCCAGTTATACAGCCTCCAGAACTATGGCTACACCTTC.

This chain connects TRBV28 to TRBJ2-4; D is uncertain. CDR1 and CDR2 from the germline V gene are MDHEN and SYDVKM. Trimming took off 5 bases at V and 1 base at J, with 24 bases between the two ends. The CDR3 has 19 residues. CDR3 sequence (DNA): TGTGCCAGCAGTGCCGAGTTTGTATTGGTGGGCTGGGCCAAAAACATTCAGTACTTC. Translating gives CASSAEFVLVGWAKNIQYF.

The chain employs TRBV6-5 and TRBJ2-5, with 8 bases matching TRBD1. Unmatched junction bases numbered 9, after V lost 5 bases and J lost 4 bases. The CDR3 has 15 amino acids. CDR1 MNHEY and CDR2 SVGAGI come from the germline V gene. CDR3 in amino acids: CASSRRTGGGETQYF. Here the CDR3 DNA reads TGTGCCAGCAGTCGCCGAACAGGGGGAGGAGAGACCCAGTACTTC.

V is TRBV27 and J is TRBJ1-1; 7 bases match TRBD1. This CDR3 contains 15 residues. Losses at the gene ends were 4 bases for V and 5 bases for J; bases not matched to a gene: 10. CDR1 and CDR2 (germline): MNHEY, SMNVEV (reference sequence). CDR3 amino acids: CASSSPTGFETEAFF. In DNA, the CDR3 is TGTGCCAGCAGTTCTCCGACAGGGTTTGAGACTGAAGCTTTCTTT.

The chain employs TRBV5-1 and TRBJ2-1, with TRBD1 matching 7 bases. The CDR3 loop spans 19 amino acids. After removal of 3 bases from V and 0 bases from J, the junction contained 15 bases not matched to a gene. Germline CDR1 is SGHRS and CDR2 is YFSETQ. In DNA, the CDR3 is TGCGCCAGCAGCTCCAACGACCCGGGACAGAGGAGCTCCTACAATGAGCAGTTCTTC. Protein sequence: CASSSNDPGQRSSYNEQFF.

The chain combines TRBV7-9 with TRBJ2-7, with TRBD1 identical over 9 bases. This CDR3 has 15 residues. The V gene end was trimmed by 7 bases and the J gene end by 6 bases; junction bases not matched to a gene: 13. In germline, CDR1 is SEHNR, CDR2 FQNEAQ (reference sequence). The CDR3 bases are TGTGCCAGCACCTCCCAGGGGACAGGGCGAGGCGAGCAGTACTTC. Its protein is CASTSQGTGRGEQYF.

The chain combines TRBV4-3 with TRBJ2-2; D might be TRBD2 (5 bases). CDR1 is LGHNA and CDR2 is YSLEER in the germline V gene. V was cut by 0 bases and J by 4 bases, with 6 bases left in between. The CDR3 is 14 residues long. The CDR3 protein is CASSQDRGTGELFF. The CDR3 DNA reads TGCGCCAGCAGCCAAGATCGGGGCACCGGGGAGCTGTTTTTT.

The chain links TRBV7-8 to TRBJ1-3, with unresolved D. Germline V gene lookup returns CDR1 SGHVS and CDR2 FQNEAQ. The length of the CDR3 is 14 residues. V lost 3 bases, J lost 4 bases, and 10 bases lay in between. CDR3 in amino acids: CASSLGRPGNTIYF. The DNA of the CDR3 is TGTGCCAGCAGCTTGGGGAGGCCCGGAAACACCATATATTTT.

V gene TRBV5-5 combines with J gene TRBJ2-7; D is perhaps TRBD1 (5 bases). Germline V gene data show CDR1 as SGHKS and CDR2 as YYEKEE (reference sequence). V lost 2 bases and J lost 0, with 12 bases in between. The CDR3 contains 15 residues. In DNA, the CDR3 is TGTGCCAGCAGCTTTTTGTGGACACCCTCCTACGAGCAGTACTTC. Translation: CASSFLWTPSYEQYF.

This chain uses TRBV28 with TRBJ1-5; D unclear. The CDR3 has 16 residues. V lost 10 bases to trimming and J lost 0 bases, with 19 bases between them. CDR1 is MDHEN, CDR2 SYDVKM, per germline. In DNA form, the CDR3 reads TGTGCCACCGGAGGCTCCGGACCCTATAGCAATCAGCCCCAGCATTTT. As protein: CATGGSGPYSNQPQHF. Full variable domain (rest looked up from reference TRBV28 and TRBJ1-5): DVKVTQSSRYLVKRTGEKVFLECVQDMDHENMFWYRQDPGLGLRLIYFSYDVKMKEKGDIPEGYSVSREKKERFSLILESASTNQTSMYLCATGGSGPYSNQPQHFGDGTRLSIL.

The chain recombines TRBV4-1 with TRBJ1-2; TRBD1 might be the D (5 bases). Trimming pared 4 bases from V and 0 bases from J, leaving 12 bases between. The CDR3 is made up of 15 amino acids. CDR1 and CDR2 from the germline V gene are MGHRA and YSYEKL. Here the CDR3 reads CASSLQTATNYGYTF. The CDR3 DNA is TGCGCCAGCAGCCTACAGACAGCTACTAACTATGGCTACACCTTC.

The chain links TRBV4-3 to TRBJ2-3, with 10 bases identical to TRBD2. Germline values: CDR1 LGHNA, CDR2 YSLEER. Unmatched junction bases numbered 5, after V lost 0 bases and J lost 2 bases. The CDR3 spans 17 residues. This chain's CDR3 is CASSQDGAGGTTDTQYF. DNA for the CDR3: TGCGCCAGCAGCCAAGACGGAGCGGGGGGGACCACAGATACGCAGTATTTT.

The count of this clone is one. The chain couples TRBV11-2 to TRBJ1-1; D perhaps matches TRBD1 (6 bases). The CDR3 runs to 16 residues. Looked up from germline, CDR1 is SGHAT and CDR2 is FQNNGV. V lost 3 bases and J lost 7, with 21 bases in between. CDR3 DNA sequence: TGTGCCAGCAGCTTTGAAGGAGCGGGGGGGCGAGGTGAAGCTTTCTTT. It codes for CASSFEGAGGRGEAFF.

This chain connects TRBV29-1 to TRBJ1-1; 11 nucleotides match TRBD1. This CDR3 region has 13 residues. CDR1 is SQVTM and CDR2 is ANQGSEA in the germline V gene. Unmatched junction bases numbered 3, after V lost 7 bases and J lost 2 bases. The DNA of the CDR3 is TGCAGCGCCAGGACAGGGGGCAACACTGAAGCTTTCTTT. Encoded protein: CSARTGGNTEAFF.

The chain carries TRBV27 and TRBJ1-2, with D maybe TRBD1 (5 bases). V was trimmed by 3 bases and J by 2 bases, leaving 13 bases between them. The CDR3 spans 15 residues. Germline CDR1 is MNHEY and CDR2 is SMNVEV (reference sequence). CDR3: CASSFRTGQNYGYTF. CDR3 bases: TGTGCCAGCAGTTTTAGAACAGGCCAGAACTATGGCTACACCTTC.

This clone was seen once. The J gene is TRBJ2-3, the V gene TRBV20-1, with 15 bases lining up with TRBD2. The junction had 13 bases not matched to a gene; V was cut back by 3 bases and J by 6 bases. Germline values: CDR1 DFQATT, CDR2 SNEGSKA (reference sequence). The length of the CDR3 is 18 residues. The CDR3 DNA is TGCAGTGCTAGTCCTTACTCCGGGACTAGCGGGGGGACGGATACGCAGTATTTT. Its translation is CSASPYSGTSGGTDTQYF.

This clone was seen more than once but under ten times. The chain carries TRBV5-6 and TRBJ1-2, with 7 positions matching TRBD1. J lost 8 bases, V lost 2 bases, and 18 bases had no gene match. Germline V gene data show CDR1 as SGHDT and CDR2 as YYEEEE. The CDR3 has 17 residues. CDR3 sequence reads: CASSFDREEVGIRGYTF. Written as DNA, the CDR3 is TGTGCCAGCAGCTTTGACAGGGAGGAGGTCGGCATTCGAGGCTACACCTTC. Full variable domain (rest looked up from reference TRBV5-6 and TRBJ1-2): DAGVTQSPTHLIKTRGQQVTLRCSPKSGHDTVSWYQQALGQGPQFIFQYYEEEERQRGNFPDRFSGHQFPNYSSELNVNALLLGDSALYLCASSFDREEVGIRGYTFGSGTRLTVV.

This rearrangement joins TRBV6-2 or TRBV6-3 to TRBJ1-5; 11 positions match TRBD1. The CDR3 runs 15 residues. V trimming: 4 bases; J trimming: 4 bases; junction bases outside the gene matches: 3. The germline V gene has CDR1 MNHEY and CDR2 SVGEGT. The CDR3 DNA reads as TGTGCCAGCAGTTCCGGGACAGGGGGTAATCAGCCCCAGCATTTT. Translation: CASSSGTGGNQPQHF.

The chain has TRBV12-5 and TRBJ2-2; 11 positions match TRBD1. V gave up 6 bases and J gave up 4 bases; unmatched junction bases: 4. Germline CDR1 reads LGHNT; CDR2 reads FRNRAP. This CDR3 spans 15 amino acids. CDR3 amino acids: CASGWGTGGTGELFF. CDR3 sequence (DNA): TGTGCTAGTGGCTGGGGGACAGGGGGCACCGGGGAGCTGTTTTTT. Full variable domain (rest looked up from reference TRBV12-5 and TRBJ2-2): DARVTQTPRHKVTEMGQEVTMRCQPILGHNTVFWYRQTMMQGLELLAYFRNRAPLDDSGMPKDRFSAEMPDATLATLKIQPSEPRDSAVYFCASGWGTGGTGELFFGEGSRLTVL.

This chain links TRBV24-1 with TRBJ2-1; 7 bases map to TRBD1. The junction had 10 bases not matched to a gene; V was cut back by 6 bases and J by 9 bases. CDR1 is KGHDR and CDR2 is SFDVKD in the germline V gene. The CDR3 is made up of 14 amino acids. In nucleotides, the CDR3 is TGTGCCACCAGTAGACAGGGAATCCTCGGTGAGCAGTTCTTC. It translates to CATSRQGILGEQFF.

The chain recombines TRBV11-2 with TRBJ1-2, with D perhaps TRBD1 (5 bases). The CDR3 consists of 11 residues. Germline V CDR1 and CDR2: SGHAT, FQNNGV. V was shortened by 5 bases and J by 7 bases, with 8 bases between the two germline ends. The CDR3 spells CASSKGAGYTF. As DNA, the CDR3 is TGTGCCAGCAGCAAAGGGGCTGGCTACACCTTC.

The chain's CDR3 is CASSIPQGVDTQYF. In nucleotides, the CDR3 is TGTGCCAGTAGTATCCCACAGGGGGTAGATACGCAGTATTTT. The chain recombines TRBV19 with TRBJ2-3; 8 bases agree with TRBD1. The CDR3 loop spans 14 amino acids. V shed 3 bases and J 5 bases; nucleotides not matched to a gene: 4. Germline V CDR1 and CDR2: LNHDA, SQIVND (reference sequence).

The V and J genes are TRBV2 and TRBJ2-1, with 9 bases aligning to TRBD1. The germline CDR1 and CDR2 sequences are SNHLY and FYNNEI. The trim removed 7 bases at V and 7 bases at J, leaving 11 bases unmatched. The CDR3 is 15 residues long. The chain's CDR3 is CASKYSGTGINEQFF. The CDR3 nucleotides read TGTGCCAGCAAATACTCCGGGACAGGGATAAATGAGCAGTTCTTC.